Following are 5 T cell receptor beta chains from one sample sequenced in a study of cytomegalovirus exposure and HLA in healthy donors. Primers: 60 Vbeta forward and 13 Jbeta reverse. Some clones are missing from TCRdb's copy, which holds only in-frame ones; the method was immunoSEQ multiplex PCR. This table has about 200,000 clones, 85% appearing once. Specimen: PBMCs. The receptors originated from a woman in her forties or fifties in good health and CMV-seronegative.

The V gene is TRBV7-6, the J gene TRBJ2-1; possibly TRBD1 for D (5 bases). CDR1 SGHVS and CDR2 FNYEAQ come from the germline V gene. V shed 4 bases and J shed 6 bases, with 13 bases lying between them. This CDR3 has 14 amino acids. CDR3 protein: CASSSPPRGNEQFF. The CDR3 DNA sequence: TGTGCCAGCAGCTCCCCTCCAAGGGGCAATGAGCAGTTCTTC.

This chain joins TRBV7-2 and TRBJ1-2, with D hard to call. The CDR3 is made up of 13 amino acids. The germline CDR1 and CDR2 sequences are SGHTA and FQGNSA. Trimming removed 2 bases from V and 8 bases from J, with 12 bases in between. The CDR3 region has the DNA TGTGCCAGCAGCTTATATAATGATCGGGGCTACACCTTC. As protein: CASSLYNDRGYTF.

The chain uses TRBV5-1 and TRBJ2-1; the D gene is possibly TRBD1 (6 bases). The V gene's germline CDR1 is SGHRS and CDR2 YFSETQ. The CDR3 sequence is 17 residues long. The V end was cut by 0 bases, the J end by 0 bases, with 13 bases between. Here the CDR3 reads CASSLAPTGISYNEQFF. In DNA form, the CDR3 reads TGCGCCAGCAGCTTGGCCCCAACAGGGATCTCCTACAATGAGCAGTTCTTC.

This chain connects TRBV28 to TRBJ2-7, with D possibly TRBD2 on 5 matching bases. This CDR3 region has 14 residues. The germline V and J ends were trimmed by 3 bases and 1 base, with 10 bases remaining between them. In germline, CDR1 is MDHEN, CDR2 SYDVKM. In DNA form, the CDR3 reads TGTGCCAGCAGTTTTGGGGAGTCTTCCTACGAGCAGTACTTC. As protein: CASSFGESSYEQYF.

The chain couples TRBV2 to TRBJ2-1; 7 bases align to TRBD2. From germline, CDR1 is SNHLY and CDR2 FYNNEI. This CDR3 comprises 14 residues. V lost 6 bases and J lost 2; bases outside the gene matches: 4. CDR3 in DNA: TGTGCCAGCAGCTCTAGCGGTCCCTACAATGAGCAGTTCTTC. It encodes CASSSSGPYNEQFF.